Below, one TCR beta chain is given with its context. It has no known antigen specificity. It has no much larger one-base neighbor in the sample; base qualities were not kept. The CDR3 has 19 amino acids, counting the end cysteine and phenylalanine. Of the read, only the CDR3 DNA is kept; its 57 bases are in frame from base 1. For this chain, trimming is 6 bases at the V end and 7 bases at the J end, and the number of junction bases without a gene match is 23. Looking up the germline V gene yields CDR1 MNHEY and CDR2 SVGAGI. Library method: 5' RACE. Four rounds of PCR, run with the SP2 primer together with nested alpha and beta constant region primers, were used to amplify the ligated cDNA. For the blood and skin samples, reverse transcription of TCR RNA was done with SuperScript IV along with alpha and beta constant region primers. Using T4 RNA ligase 1, an oligonucleotide carrying both the Illumina SP2 primer and a UMI was ligated onto the 3' end of the cDNA. The 12-nucleotide UMI was composed of two random hexamers separated by an eight-base spacer, which was included to prevent hairpin formation. TCR alpha and beta chain libraries were processed separately from the second PCR onward, with dual indexing for multiplexing. After pooling, the indexed libraries were analyzed by capillary electrophoresis and sequenced on either an Illumina MiSeq or NextSeq. To boost base diversity and improve cluster recognition, PhiX DNA at about 5-7.5% was spiked into the libraries. Processing in the source paper ran as follows. Demultiplexor pulled UMIs out of read 2, joined the UMIs with the TCR sequence from read 1, and separated reads according to sample indices. V and J genes and V-J junctions were identified by Decombinator, and each TCR was assigned a five-part identifier that included V and J deletions. Collapsinator used UMIs to correct sequencing errors and PCR amplification heterogeneity, yielding UMI-based abundance per TCR. CDR3Translator converted identifiers to nucleotide sequence, translated to amino acids, and extracted CDR3 regions using terminal motifs. After normalization to the amount of input RNA, the error-corrected alpha and beta TCR counts from blood and from skin were compared. In-frame beta chains were kept once TCRdb had trimmed the public reads at Q25 with fastp and called clones with MiXCR. Each record represents a unique CDR3 protein, reported with the most common genes and DNA among its rows. TCRdb, not the original authors, processed these V and J calls. This sample comprises tens of thousands of distinct CDR3 sequences, under 8.5% of them detected only once. Jointly, the top ten make up around 10% of the sample.

This record belongs to a study of naive and memory T cell subsets (dated by TCRdb to 2016 to 2017). With respect to the entire study: The figure summarizing the skin biopsy and whole blood samples listed around ten blood donors, 7 tuberculin skin test biopsies and 3 saline control biopsies. PCR2 was typically performed as a SYBR Green qPCR that was stopped at a set threshold, although end-point PCR (around 6 cycles) could be used instead for low-input samples.

Using 3' ligation of a UMI-containing oligonucleotide to TCR cDNA, the study laid out a robust and sensitive protocol to amplify, sequence and analyze TCRs. For whole blood analysis, around 2.4 ml of peripheral blood was collected from healthy adult volunteers into Tempus tubes, and RNA was extracted following the manufacturer's instructions. Total RNA was treated with RQ1 DNase, without cell sorting, prior to reverse transcription, with an input of about 1 to 1000 ng being targeted. To check how robust the pipeline was in samples where T cells make up a minority population, libraries were built from skin biopsies and whole blood. Overall results and qualifications from the work: The potential sensitivity of the RNA-based method to TCR transcript changes with T cell activation and differentiation was acknowledged.

The chain joins TRBV6-5 to TRBJ1-5, with 8 bases in between that match TRBD1. This TCR was sampled from a male donor in good health. The CDR3 region reads CASSSGDRRNPALIQPQHF. The DNA sequence is as follows: TGTGCCAGCAGCTCCGGGGACAGGCGGAACCCGGCCCTAATCCAGCCCCAGCATTTT.